These 32 T cell receptor beta chains were sequenced from one sample in a study of cytomegalovirus exposure and HLA in healthy donors. It was with 60 Vbeta and 13 Jbeta primers that the PCR ran. The table came from immunoSEQ multiplex PCR; TCRdb's copy has only in-frame clones and leaves some out. Found here are about 240,000 clones, around 78% of them singletons; the top ten hold around 0.45%. Sequencing was carried out using PBMCs. The receptors here all came from a boy aged 5-17 years in good health and CMV-seronegative.

The chain recombines TRBV6-5 with TRBJ2-7, with 9 nucleotides matching TRBD2. Germline CDR1 reads MNHEY; CDR2 reads SVGAGI. The CDR3 sequence is 14 residues long. Trimming at V came to 6 bases and at J to 6 bases, leaving 9 bases not matched to a gene. Here the CDR3 DNA reads TGTGCCAGCAGACCCCCGGGACTAGCTATCGAGCAGTACTTC. Its translation: CASRPPGLAIEQYF.

The chain carries TRBV11-1 and TRBJ2-1; 10 bases line up with TRBD2. V lost 7 bases and J lost 1; bases outside the gene matches: 7. This CDR3 is 16 amino acids long. Per germline, CDR1 SGHAT and CDR2 FQDESV (reference sequence). CDR3 in DNA: TGTGCCAGCAAGGGAGGTAGCGGGGGGTCCTACAATGAGCAGTTCTTC. This codes for CASKGGSGGSYNEQFF.

The V call is TRBV5-4, the J call TRBJ1-5; TRBD1 matches at 7 bases. Losses at the gene ends were 5 bases for V and 5 bases for J; bases not matched to a gene: 19. CDR1 and CDR2 (germline): SGHNT, YYREEE (reference sequence). The CDR3 consists of 18 residues. The CDR3 reads CASSFPTRDREVDQPQHF. The CDR3 DNA is TGTGCCAGCAGTTTTCCAACTCGTGACAGGGAAGTCGATCAGCCCCAGCATTTT.

The genes are TRBV7-8 and TRBJ1-1; 7 bases are shared with TRBD1. This CDR3 contains 13 residues. Trimming cost V 4 bases and J 3 bases; bases outside gene matches: 2. Germline assignment: CDR1 SGHVS and CDR2 FQNEAQ. CDR3 protein: CASSYQGDTEAFF. DNA of the CDR3: TGTGCCAGCAGCTACCAGGGGGACACTGAAGCTTTCTTT.

This clone turned up a few times. The chain uses TRBV11-3 and TRBJ1-5, with D possibly matching TRBD1 (5 bases). Trimming took 4 bases from V and 7 from J, leaving 11 bases between them. The CDR3 spans 13 residues. In germline, CDR1 is SGHNT, CDR2 YENEEA. The CDR3 sequence: CASSSDRQQPQHF. CDR3 nucleotide sequence: TGTGCCAGCAGCTCTGACAGACAACAGCCCCAGCATTTT.

The V and J genes are TRBV27 and TRBJ1-1; D gene unclear. The CDR3 extends over 12 amino acids. Per the germline V gene, CDR1 is MNHEY and CDR2 is SMNVEV (reference sequence). Between the trimmed V and J ends, which lost 7 bases and 10 bases, there was a span of 16 bases. The CDR3 protein is CASKSAGWSAFF. The CDR3 DNA reads TGTGCCAGCAAAAGCGCGGGGTGGTCAGCTTTCTTT.

The rearrangement links TRBV29-1 to TRBJ1-1, with TRBD1 matching over 8 bases. Germline assignment: CDR1 SQVTM and CDR2 ANQGSEA. Trimming cost V 7 bases and J 4 bases; bases outside gene matches: 8. The CDR3 runs 13 residues. The DNA of the CDR3 is TGCAGCGCCATACAGGGGGATTTCACTGAAGCTTTCTTT. Its protein is CSAIQGDFTEAFF.

The chain combines TRBV19 with TRBJ2-5; D may be TRBD2 (5 bases). The V gene lost 8 bases and the J gene lost 1 base, with 11 bases spanning the gap. In germline, CDR1 is LNHDA, CDR2 SQIVND (reference sequence). The CDR3 covers 13 residues. The CDR3 protein is CASGRAFQETQYF. DNA of the CDR3: TGTGCCAGTGGGCGGGCCTTCCAAGAGACCCAGTACTTC.

This chain connects TRBV27 to TRBJ2-7; TRBD1 matches at 7 bases. The length of the CDR3 is 15 residues. The V and J ends lost 1 base and 0 bases, in that order; junction bases with no gene match: 3. Germline CDR1 and CDR2: MNHEY and SMNVEV (reference sequence). The CDR3 protein is CASSLWTGSSYEQYF. The CDR3 nucleotides read TGTGCCAGCAGTTTATGGACAGGATCCTCCTACGAGCAGTACTTC.

V usage is TRBV7-8 and J usage is TRBJ2-2, with TRBD2 matching 12 bases. This CDR3 comprises 16 residues. V was pared by 4 bases and J by 4 bases, with 4 bases of the junction left unmatched. CDR1 is SGHVS and CDR2 is FQNEAQ in the germline V gene. DNA of the CDR3: TGTGCCAGCAGCTACAGACTAGCGGGAGCCACCGGGGAGCTGTTTTTT. It translates to CASSYRLAGATGELFF.

The rearrangement links TRBV30 to TRBJ1-1, with 7 nucleotides matching TRBD1. CDR1 and CDR2 from the germline V gene are GTSNPN and SVGIG (reference sequence). The CDR3 is 12 amino acids. V shed 5 bases and J 4 bases; nucleotides not matched to a gene: 4. CDR3 loop: CAWDRESTEAFF. The CDR3 nucleotides are TGTGCCTGGGACAGGGAGTCCACTGAAGCTTTCTTT.

Only a few counts were recorded for this clone. CDR3 sequence: CASSVVGRGGEQYF. The CDR3 DNA is TGTGCCAGCAGCGTAGTAGGTAGGGGGGGTGAGCAGTACTTC. The chain is built from TRBV9 and TRBJ2-7; TRBD2 might be the D (7 bases). Trimming stripped 0 bases from V and 7 bases from J, with 14 bases between. The CDR3 contains 14 residues. Germline CDR1 SGDLS, CDR2 YYNGEE.

The V and J genes are TRBV4-1 and TRBJ2-3; 8 bases line up with TRBD2. With V trimmed by 2 bases and J by 0 bases, 7 bases remained unmatched. CDR1 is MGHRA, CDR2 YSYEKL, per germline. The CDR3 loop spans 17 amino acids. The CDR3 DNA follows: TGCGCCAGCAGCCAAAAAACTAGCGGTTCTAGCACAGATACGCAGTATTTT. This sequence encodes CASSQKTSGSSTDTQYF.

This clone has a handful of counts. Other DNA sequences of this sample code for an identical CDR3. V usage is TRBV10-3 and J usage is TRBJ1-2; 10 nucleotides line up with TRBD1. V lost 4 bases to trimming and J lost 6 bases; unmatched junction nucleotides: 5. Germline loops: CDR1 ENHRY, CDR2 SYGVKD. The CDR3 covers 14 residues. Here the CDR3 reads CAISGGTGDDGYTF. The CDR3 nucleotides read TGTGCCATCAGTGGAGGGACAGGGGATGATGGCTACACCTTC.

In its sample, this clone was seen once. The chain couples TRBV7-9 to TRBJ1-2; 7 nucleotides match TRBD1. V trimming: 11 bases; J trimming: 0 bases; junction bases outside the gene matches: 15. The germline V gene encodes CDR1 SEHNR and CDR2 FQNEAQ (reference sequence). This CDR3 region has 16 residues. As DNA, the CDR3 is TGTGCCGGACCCCGGGACAGAATACAAGCTAACTATGGCTACACCTTC. Its translation is CAGPRDRIQANYGYTF.

This clone showed up just a few times. This rearrangement joins TRBV7-8 to TRBJ2-7, with D perhaps matching TRBD1 (6 bases). Germline loops: CDR1 SGHVS, CDR2 FQNEAQ. This CDR3 region has 14 residues. V gave up 1 base and J gave up 3 bases, with 10 bases separating them. This CDR3 reads CASSLGQAHYEQYF. DNA of the CDR3: TGTGCCAGCAGCTTAGGACAGGCCCACTACGAGCAGTACTTC.

The rearrangement uses TRBV19 and TRBJ2-3; 14 bases map to TRBD2. Germline V gene lookup returns CDR1 LNHDA and CDR2 SQIVND (reference sequence). The length of the CDR3 is 17 residues. V shed 7 bases and J 9 bases; nucleotides not matched to a gene: 15. The CDR3 loop reads CASKRFPGLAGVGTQYF. The DNA of the CDR3 is TGTGCCAGTAAAAGATTCCCGGGACTAGCGGGAGTAGGCACGCAGTATTTT. Using reference TRBV19 and TRBJ2-3 for the parts outside the CDR3, the full variable domain is DGGITQSPKYLFRKEGQNVTLSCEQNLNHDAMYWYRQDPGQGLRLIYYSQIVNDFQKGDIAEGYSVSREKKESFPLTVTSAQKNPTAFYLCASKRFPGLAGVGTQYFGPGTRLTVL.

The chain links TRBV30 to TRBJ2-1; 7 positions agree with TRBD2. With 2 bases clipped from V and 10 bases from J, the junction kept 8 bases outside the gene matches. The CDR3 length is 13 residues. CDR1 and CDR2 (germline): GTSNPN, SVGIG (reference sequence). The DNA for the CDR3 is TGTGCCTGGAGTCAGCTAGCGGACCTCGAGCAGTTCTTC. Its translation: CAWSQLADLEQFF.

V and J are TRBV11-3 and TRBJ2-3; maybe TRBD2 (6 bases). The ends were cut back, 5 bases at V and 0 bases at J, with 9 bases in the middle. The CDR3 spans 14 residues. Germline CDR1 and CDR2: SGHNT and YENEEA. The DNA for the CDR3 is TGTGCCAGCAGCGCGGGACTTAGCACAGATACGCAGTATTTT. This codes for CASSAGLSTDTQYF.

The J gene is TRBJ2-3, the V gene TRBV27; D remains unclear. Trimming shortened V by 6 bases and J by 2 bases, and 12 bases separated the two germline ends. Germline CDR1 MNHEY, CDR2 SMNVEV (reference sequence). The CDR3 totals 14 residues. The CDR3: CASRSLDPTDTQYF. CDR3 coding DNA: TGTGCCAGCAGATCTCTAGATCCCACAGATACGCAGTATTTT.

The V call is TRBV29-1, the J call TRBJ2-7, with a weak D call TRBD2 (5 bases). The V gene's germline CDR1 is SQVTM and CDR2 ANQGSEA. V dropped 7 bases and J dropped 3 bases, with 16 bases sitting between them. This CDR3 is 13 amino acids long. CDR3 region: CSARGQDLYEQYF. In DNA, the CDR3 is TGCAGCGCGAGAGGGCAGGACCTCTACGAGCAGTACTTC.

The chain uses TRBV5-4 and TRBJ1-1; the D gene is possibly TRBD1 (5 bases). This CDR3 is built from 13 residues. Germline lookup yields CDR1 SGHNT and CDR2 YYREEE (reference sequence). Trimming left V 4 bases short and J 1 base short, with 8 bases between. The CDR3, as DNA: TGTGCCAGCAGCCGGACAAAGAACACTGAAGCTTTCTTT. Amino acid sequence: CASSRTKNTEAFF. The full variable domain, completed using reference TRBV5-4 and TRBJ1-1, is ETGVTQSPTHLIKTRGQQVTLRCSSQSGHNTVSWYQQALGQGPQFIFQYYREEENGRGNFPPRFSGLQFPNYSSELNVNALELDDSALYLCASSRTKNTEAFFGQGTRLTVV.

This clone appeared a single time. The CDR3 protein is CASSNGLDTDTQYF. The CDR3 region has the DNA TGTGCCAGCAGCAACGGTCTTGACACAGATACGCAGTATTTT. V and J are TRBV11-3 and TRBJ2-3, with D unresolved. The V gene lost 5 bases and the J gene lost 2 bases, with 11 bases spanning the gap. This CDR3 contains 14 residues. Looked up from germline, CDR1 is SGHNT and CDR2 is YENEEA.

The chain employs TRBV6-1 and TRBJ2-1; 11 bases match TRBD2. The CDR3 covers 15 residues. Trimming cost V 9 bases and J 4 bases; bases outside gene matches: 8. Per germline, CDR1 MNHNS and CDR2 SASEGT. This CDR3 reads CARPRLAGGYNEQFF. Written as DNA, the CDR3 is TGTGCCAGACCTCGTCTAGCGGGAGGATACAATGAGCAGTTCTTC.

CDR3 residues: CASSNQRGPCSGANVLTF. The DNA for the CDR3 is TGTGCCAGCAGCAATCAAAGGGGGCCCTGCTCTGGGGCCAACGTCCTGACTTTC. V usage is TRBV21-1 and J usage is TRBJ2-6; the D segment call TRBD1 is taken from the table without a DNA check. TRBV21-1 is a documented pseudogene. This CDR3 has 18 residues.

The rearrangement joins TRBV7-8 to TRBJ1-2; possible D gene TRBD1, 6 bases. The CDR3 runs 18 residues. Germline-derived CDR1 and CDR2 are SGHVS and FQNEAQ. V shed 5 bases and J shed 8 bases, with 30 bases lying between them. CDR3 in DNA: TGTGCCAGCAGCCCCCGCGCCCGAAGCGCAGGGGTGGAACACGGCTACACCTTC. Residues: CASSPRARSAGVEHGYTF. Full variable domain (outside the CDR3, taken from reference TRBV7-8 and TRBJ1-2): GAGVSQSPRYKVAKRGQDVALRCDPISGHVSLFWYQQALGQGPEFLTYFQNEAQLDKSGLPSDRFFAERPEGSVSTLKIQRTQQEDSAVYLCASSPRARSAGVEHGYTFGSGTRLTVV.

This chain connects TRBV5-1 to TRBJ2-7; 10 nucleotides align to TRBD1. V lost 4 bases and J lost 2; bases outside the gene matches: 6. Looked up from germline, CDR1 is SGHRS and CDR2 is YFSETQ. The CDR3 consists of 15 residues. In nucleotides, the CDR3 is TGCGCCAGCAGCCTAGGGACAGGGGCGGCCTACGAGCAGTACTTC. Translating it yields CASSLGTGAAYEQYF.

The chain has TRBV5-1 and TRBJ2-3; possible D gene TRBD2, 7 bases. Trimming pared 0 bases from V and 4 bases from J, leaving 9 bases between. There are 14 residues in the CDR3. Germline V gene lookup returns CDR1 SGHRS and CDR2 YFSETQ. The CDR3 coding sequence is TGCGCCAGCAGCTTGGAGGGGGGGTCAGATACGCAGTATTTT. As protein: CASSLEGGSDTQYF.

This chain connects TRBV29-1 to TRBJ2-1; 10 nucleotides line up with TRBD2. In germline, CDR1 is SQVTM, CDR2 ANQGSEA. The CDR3 loop spans 12 amino acids. This chain's CDR3 is CSGLADYNEQFF. The CDR3 nucleotides read TGCAGTGGACTAGCGGATTACAATGAGCAGTTCTTC.

The chain is built from TRBV7-6 and TRBJ2-1, with 13 bases matching TRBD2. There are 14 residues in the CDR3. After removal of 5 bases from V and 9 bases from J, the junction contained 4 bases not matched to a gene. CDR1 is SGHVS and CDR2 is FNYEAQ in the germline V gene. CDR3 sequence: CASSLRTSGSEQFF. As DNA, the CDR3 is TGTGCCAGCAGCCTTCGGACTAGCGGGAGTGAGCAGTTCTTC.

V is TRBV5-1 and J is TRBJ1-5; the match to TRBD1 covers 7 bases. The germline gives CDR1 SGHRS, CDR2 YFSETQ. The J segment lost 2 bases and the V segment lost 4 bases, leaving 3 bases of the junction unmatched. This CDR3 spans 14 amino acids. CDR3 in DNA: TGCGCCAGCAGCAAAGACAGGGGCAATCAGCCCCAGCATTTT. Translating gives CASSKDRGNQPQHF.

CDR3 protein: CASSRRELTDTQYF. DNA of the CDR3: TGTGCCAGCTCACGCCGGGAGCTCACAGATACGCAGTATTTT. V and J are TRBV18 and TRBJ2-3; maybe TRBD2 (6 bases). V was trimmed by 4 bases and J by 2 bases, leaving 10 bases between them. Germline loops: CDR1 KGHSH, CDR2 LQKENI. The CDR3 length is 14 residues. Complete variable domain (other parts from reference TRBV18 and TRBJ2-3): NAGVMQNPRHLVRRRGQEARLRCSPMKGHSHVYWYRQLPEEGLKFMVYLQKENIIDESGMPKERFSAEFPKEGPSILRIQQVVRGDSAAYFCASSRRELTDTQYFGPGTRLTVL.